The next 30 T cell receptor beta chains were all read from a single sample in a study of T-cell memory formation after mild COVID-19 (dated by TCRdb to the early 2020s). Libraries were prepared through 5' RACE. These reads were obtained on an Illumina NovaSeq 6000. TCRdb applied fastp at Q25 and MiXCR to the public reads, then kept only in-frame beta chains. Entries are consolidated by CDR3 protein sequence, retaining the most common genes and DNA. The sample profile shows under 700,000 distinct CDR3 sequences; around 21% of them were found once. 12% of the sample lies in the top ten. The specimen sequenced was PBMCs or a T cell subset sorted from them (not recorded which). The receptors were sampled from an adult woman who had mild COVID-19 (a few samples of this study predate the infection). The sample titles of this study are shuffled in the database, so cell type and time point are left out; the donor was told from shared clones.

V and J are TRBV11-2 and TRBJ2-2; TRBD2 is a possible D gene (6 bases). The germline CDR1 and CDR2 sequences are SGHAT and FQNNGV. This CDR3 contains 15 residues. V shed 5 bases and J shed 4 bases, with 14 bases lying between them. CDR3 DNA: TGTGCCAGCAGCCTCGCCCTAGCGACCACCGGGGAGCTGTTTTTT. This encodes CASSLALATTGELFF.

The chain links TRBV14 to TRBJ2-7, with no clear D. The CDR3 is made up of 13 amino acids. Trimming removed 1 base at V and 7 bases at J, with 11 bases between. Germline CDR1 is SGHDN and CDR2 is FVKESK. The CDR3 DNA is TGTGCCAGCAGCCAAGTCCATCGTCAGGAGCAGTACTTC. Its protein is CASSQVHRQEQYF.

The chain joins TRBV27 to TRBJ2-7; the D gene is possibly TRBD1 (6 bases). The germline V and J ends were trimmed by 4 bases and 0 bases, with 16 bases remaining between them. Germline CDR1 is MNHEY and CDR2 is SMNVEV (reference sequence). This CDR3 spans 16 amino acids. The DNA for the CDR3 is TGTGCCAGCAGTTCCGACGCCAGGGGAAGCTCCTACGAGCAGTACTTC. This gives the protein CASSSDARGSSYEQYF.

V gene TRBV7-2 combines with J gene TRBJ1-2; 9 positions match TRBD1. V lost 3 bases to trimming and J lost 7 bases; unmatched junction nucleotides: 3. The germline gives CDR1 SGHTA, CDR2 FQGNSA. There are 13 residues in the CDR3. Here the CDR3 DNA reads TGTGCCAGCAGCTTTCGGGACAGGGCTGGCTACACCTTC. Encoded protein: CASSFRDRAGYTF. The variable domain in full, completed from reference TRBV7-2 and TRBJ1-2, reads GAGVSQSPSNKVTEKGKDVELRCDPISGHTALYWYRQSLGQGLEFLIYFQGNSAPDKSGLPSDRFSAERTGGSVSTLTIQRTQQEDSAVYLCASSFRDRAGYTFGSGTRLTVV.

The chain couples TRBV6-6 to TRBJ2-7, with 10 bases lining up with TRBD2. CDR1 and CDR2 (germline): MNHNY, SVGAGI (reference sequence). The CDR3 has 16 amino acids. Germline trimming cut 4 bases from V and 7 bases from J; bases unmatched to any gene: 13. Written as DNA, the CDR3 is TGTGCCAGCAGTTCCTTCTTAGCGGGAGGACAGTGGGAGCAGTACTTC. Residues: CASSSFLAGGQWEQYF.

This clonotype was counted a few times. The V call is TRBV9, the J call TRBJ1-6; D is perhaps TRBD1 (5 bases). V was clipped by 4 bases and J by 8 bases, with 16 bases between them. Per the germline V gene, CDR1 is SGDLS and CDR2 is YYNGEE. This CDR3 comprises 15 residues. The CDR3 here is CASSPRPGGDSPLHF. Here the CDR3 DNA reads TGTGCCAGCAGCCCCCGGCCTGGAGGGGATTCACCCCTCCACTTT.

This clonotype was counted a few times. V is TRBV5-1 and J is TRBJ2-7; D not resolved. This CDR3 is 13 amino acids long. The germline CDR1 and CDR2 sequences are SGHRS and YFSETQ. Trimming removed 0 bases at V and 5 bases at J, with 9 bases between. CDR3 bases: TGCGCCAGCAGCTTGGTCACTGGGGACGAGCAGTACTTC. It encodes CASSLVTGDEQYF.

The CDR3 region is CASSSPPTSGSSGELFF. CDR3 coding DNA: TGTGCCAGCAGCTCCCCACCGACTAGCGGGAGCTCCGGGGAGCTGTTTTTT. The chain joins TRBV7-3 to TRBJ2-2; 12 nucleotides line up with TRBD2. Germline lookup yields CDR1 SGHTA and CDR2 FQGTGA. Unmatched junction bases numbered 9, after V lost 4 bases and J lost 6 bases. The CDR3 is 17 residues long. The full variable domain, rest sourced from reference TRBV7-3 and TRBJ2-2, is GAGVSQTPSNKVTEKGKYVELRCDPISGHTALYWYRQSLGQGPEFLIYFQGTGAADDSGLPNDRFFAVRPEGSVSTLKIQRTERGDSAVYLCASSSPPTSGSSGELFFGEGSRLTVL.

The table lists this clonotype with a few counts. This chain links TRBV29-1 with TRBJ2-1, with 9 bases lining up with TRBD2. The CDR3 runs 14 residues. Trimming took 6 bases from V and 3 from J; bases not matched to a gene: 6. CDR1 SQVTM and CDR2 ANQGSEA come from the germline V gene. The CDR3 loop is CSVSTSGLYNEQFF. As DNA, the CDR3 is TGCAGCGTCTCAACTAGCGGGCTCTACAATGAGCAGTTCTTC.

This clonotype has just a few counts. The CDR3 nucleotides are TGTGCCAGCTCACCCCGACTTGACGATGAGCAGTTCTTC. Protein product: CASSPRLDDEQFF. This chain joins TRBV18 and TRBJ2-1; D ambiguous. This CDR3 comprises 13 residues. Germline values: CDR1 KGHSH, CDR2 LQKENI. Trimming took 3 bases from V and 8 from J, leaving 11 bases between them.

In this sample, this clonotype turned up a few times. The V gene is TRBV9, the J gene TRBJ1-1, with 7 bases fitting TRBD1. This CDR3 comprises 14 residues. Germline CDR1 is SGDLS and CDR2 is YYNGEE. The trim removed 4 bases at V and 4 bases at J, leaving 7 bases unmatched. The CDR3 nucleotides read TGTGCCAGCAGCCCGAAACAGGGGACCACTGAAGCTTTCTTT. This gives the protein CASSPKQGTTEAFF.

This chain uses TRBV5-6 with TRBJ2-7; D is perhaps TRBD2 (5 bases). The CDR3 is made up of 15 amino acids. Trimming took off 4 bases at V and 4 bases at J, with 18 bases between the two ends. The germline V gene encodes CDR1 SGHDT and CDR2 YYEEEE. This CDR3 reads CASSLDPTRLYEQYF. CDR3 in DNA: TGTGCCAGCAGCCTGGACCCTACTAGGCTTTACGAGCAGTACTTC.

A few counts support this clonotype. The chain carries TRBV4-3 and TRBJ2-7; TRBD1 aligns across 8 bases. The V segment lost 4 bases and the J segment 3 bases; nucleotides outside the gene matches: 11. CDR3 size: 16 residues. The germline gives CDR1 LGHNA, CDR2 YSLEER. CDR3 coding DNA: TGCGCCAGCAGCCGGGCTTTGGACAGGGAGAACTACGAGCAGTACTTC. The encoded protein is CASSRALDRENYEQYF.

This clonotype occurred a few times. The chain has TRBV24-1 and TRBJ2-2; D may be TRBD1 (7 bases). The CDR3 consists of 13 residues. Germline V gene sequence: CDR1 KGHDR, CDR2 SFDVKD. The V gene lost 4 bases and the J gene lost 13 bases, with 15 bases spanning the gap. The CDR3 nucleotides are TGTGCCACCAGTGAGGGACAGCGGGTTCGGCTGTTTTTT. This gives the protein CATSEGQRVRLFF.

The chain couples TRBV20-1 to TRBJ2-1; no clear D. V was shortened by 0 bases and J by 7 bases, with 10 bases between the two germline ends. This CDR3 has 13 amino acids. Germline V gene data show CDR1 as DFQATT and CDR2 as SNEGSKA (reference sequence). CDR3 sequence (DNA): TGCAGTGCTAGAGATGTGCTGTTAAATGAGCAGTTCTTC. Its protein product is CSARDVLLNEQFF.

This clonotype was detected only a few times. V gene TRBV15 combines with J gene TRBJ1-5; D is unclear. Germline CDR1 reads LNHNV; CDR2 reads YYDKDF (reference sequence). The ends were cut back, 5 bases at V and 5 bases at J, with 10 bases in the middle. This CDR3 contains 13 residues. The CDR3 spells CATSVLMDQPQHF. In DNA, the CDR3 is TGTGCCACCAGCGTACTGATGGATCAGCCCCAGCATTTT.

The V gene is TRBV27, the J gene TRBJ2-1; 7 bases align to TRBD1. This CDR3 comprises 15 residues. V lost 6 bases to trimming and J lost 6 bases; unmatched junction nucleotides: 11. Germline V gene data show CDR1 as MNHEY and CDR2 as SMNVEV (reference sequence). The DNA for the CDR3 is TGTGCCAGCAGAGAGGCCGGGACAGACCTCAATGAGCAGTTCTTC. Translating gives CASREAGTDLNEQFF.

Only a few counts were recorded for this clonotype. The V gene is TRBV7-9, the J gene TRBJ1-2; D not certain. Germline CDR1 and CDR2: SEHNR and FQNEAQ (reference sequence). CDR3 length: 13 residues. Trimming left V 8 bases short and J 8 bases short, with 18 bases between. The CDR3 DNA sequence: TGTGCCAGCGCCTCAGTGAGGGTCGGCGGCTACACCTTC. This translates into CASASVRVGGYTF. The complete variable domain, with remaining parts taken from reference TRBV7-9 and TRBJ1-2, reads DTGVSQNPRHKITKRGQNVTFRCDPISEHNRLYWYRQTLGQGPEFLTYFQNEAQLEKSRLLSDRFSAERPKGSFSTLEIQRTEQGDSAMYLCASASVRVGGYTFGSGTRLTVV.

There are a few counts of this clonotype. V and J are TRBV7-2 and TRBJ2-7; D might be TRBD2 (7 bases). The CDR3 runs 18 residues. The germline CDR1 and CDR2 sequences are SGHTA and FQGNSA. Trimming removed 0 bases from V and 3 bases from J, with 21 bases in between. CDR3 sequence (DNA): TGTGCCAGCAGCTTAGCGGCTGGTTGGCGGGGGCGGATCTACGAGCAGTACTTC. It is translated as CASSLAAGWRGRIYEQYF. The entire variable domain, with the rest obtained from reference TRBV7-2 and TRBJ2-7, is as follows: GAGVSQSPSNKVTEKGKDVELRCDPISGHTALYWYRQSLGQGLEFLIYFQGNSAPDKSGLPSDRFSAERTGGSVSTLTIQRTQQEDSAVYLCASSLAAGWRGRIYEQYFGPGTRLTVT.

A few counts support this clonotype. The rearrangement uses TRBV6-5 and TRBJ2-1; 9 positions agree with TRBD2. The CDR3 is made up of 15 amino acids. V lost 3 bases to trimming and J lost 5 bases; unmatched junction nucleotides: 5. The germline V gene encodes CDR1 MNHEY and CDR2 SVGAGI. The CDR3 coding sequence is TGTGCCAGCAGTTATGGAGCGGGAGGAAACAATGAGCAGTTCTTC. Amino acids: CASSYGAGGNNEQFF.

This clonotype was seen many times. The chain carries TRBV5-1 and TRBJ2-2, with D tentatively TRBD1 or TRBD2 (5 bases each). Germline CDR1 and CDR2: SGHRS and YFSETQ. V was cut by 7 bases and J by 4 bases, with 14 bases left in between. The CDR3 sequence is 14 residues long. CDR3 sequence reads: CASGEGRGTGELFF. DNA for the CDR3: TGCGCCAGCGGCGAGGGGCGCGGCACCGGGGAGCTGTTTTTT.

In this sample, this clonotype turned up a few times. The V and J genes are TRBV7-2 and TRBJ2-1; no firm D call. The CDR3 runs 13 residues. Germline lookup yields CDR1 SGHTA and CDR2 FQGNSA. Deletions cut 4 bases from V and 6 bases from J, with 10 bases between. The CDR3 is CASSYPPFNEQFF. CDR3 sequence (DNA): TGTGCCAGCAGCTACCCTCCATTCAATGAGCAGTTCTTC.

This clonotype was counted a single time. The chain couples TRBV2 to TRBJ1-2, with D possibly being TRBD1 (5 bases). The CDR3 sequence is 14 residues long. Germline values: CDR1 SNHLY, CDR2 FYNNEI. The V end was cut by 6 bases, the J end by 1 base, with 12 bases between. CDR3 in amino acids: CASRDNLVNYGYTF. The CDR3 nucleotides are TGTGCCAGCAGGGACAATCTAGTTAACTATGGCTACACCTTC.

This clonotype was seen repeatedly, ten times or more. The chain combines TRBV5-1 with TRBJ2-3; 8 bases match TRBD1. This CDR3 has 20 residues. Germline trimming cut 0 bases from V and 1 base from J; bases unmatched to any gene: 16. CDR1 is SGHRS and CDR2 is YFSETQ in the germline V gene. In nucleotides, the CDR3 is TGCGCCAGCAGCTTGGCAGGGGTCCCGGCAGGGGGCTGGGGCACAGATACGCAGTATTTT. Protein sequence: CASSLAGVPAGGWGTDTQYF.

The chain is built from TRBV7-8 and TRBJ2-7; D gene ambiguous. The CDR3 sequence is 16 residues long. Germline V gene lookup returns CDR1 SGHVS and CDR2 FQNEAQ. The germline V and J ends were trimmed by 5 bases and 0 bases, with 17 bases remaining between them. CDR3 sequence reads: CASSRSPGASSYEQYF. The CDR3 nucleotides are TGTGCCAGCAGCCGAAGCCCAGGCGCTAGCTCCTACGAGCAGTACTTC.

V and J are TRBV3-1 and TRBJ1-2; TRBD1 matches at 7 bases. V gave up 4 bases and J gave up 5 bases; unmatched junction bases: 10. Germline CDR1 is LGHDT and CDR2 is YNNKEL (reference sequence). This CDR3 region has 15 residues. The chain's CDR3 is CASSPHRGREYGYTF. The CDR3 bases are TGTGCCAGCAGCCCCCACAGGGGTAGGGAATATGGCTACACCTTC.

This clonotype was observed many times. The CDR3 loop is CASSQTGEQYF. CDR3 DNA: TGTGCCAGCAGCCAAACAGGCGAGCAGTACTTC. The chain combines TRBV7-2 with TRBJ2-7; D possibly corresponds to TRBD1 (5 bases). The ends were cut back, 5 bases at V and 6 bases at J, with 8 bases in the middle. Germline CDR1 reads SGHTA; CDR2 reads FQGNSA. This CDR3 comprises 11 residues.

This clonotype was detected only once. The V gene is TRBV4-1, the J gene TRBJ2-3, with 11 positions matching TRBD2. Trimming took 1 base from V and 4 from J; bases not matched to a gene: 1. This CDR3 is built from 15 residues. Germline-derived CDR1 and CDR2 are MGHRA and YSYEKL. In nucleotides, the CDR3 is TGCGCCAGCAGCCAAGTGACTAGCGGGGCAGATACGCAGTATTTT. It translates to CASSQVTSGADTQYF.

In its sample, this clonotype was seen many times. The junction shows a germline mismatch at one end, possibly a read error. The rearrangement uses TRBV12-3 or TRBV12-4 and TRBJ2-1, with 8 bases fitting TRBD2. This CDR3 contains 13 residues. The CDR3 DNA is TGTGCCAGCAGTTTCCAAGCGGGGGCTGTCTGGATCTTC. Protein product: CASSFQAGAVWIF.

The sample holds a few counts of this clonotype. This chain joins TRBV12-3 or TRBV12-4 and TRBJ1-5; D ambiguous. The V end lost 4 bases, the J end lost 1 base, and 11 bases lay between the germline ends. The CDR3 runs to 15 residues. The CDR3 sequence: CASSSGSLSNQPQHF. CDR3 sequence (DNA): TGTGCCAGCAGTTCAGGCAGTTTAAGCAATCAGCCCCAGCATTTT.